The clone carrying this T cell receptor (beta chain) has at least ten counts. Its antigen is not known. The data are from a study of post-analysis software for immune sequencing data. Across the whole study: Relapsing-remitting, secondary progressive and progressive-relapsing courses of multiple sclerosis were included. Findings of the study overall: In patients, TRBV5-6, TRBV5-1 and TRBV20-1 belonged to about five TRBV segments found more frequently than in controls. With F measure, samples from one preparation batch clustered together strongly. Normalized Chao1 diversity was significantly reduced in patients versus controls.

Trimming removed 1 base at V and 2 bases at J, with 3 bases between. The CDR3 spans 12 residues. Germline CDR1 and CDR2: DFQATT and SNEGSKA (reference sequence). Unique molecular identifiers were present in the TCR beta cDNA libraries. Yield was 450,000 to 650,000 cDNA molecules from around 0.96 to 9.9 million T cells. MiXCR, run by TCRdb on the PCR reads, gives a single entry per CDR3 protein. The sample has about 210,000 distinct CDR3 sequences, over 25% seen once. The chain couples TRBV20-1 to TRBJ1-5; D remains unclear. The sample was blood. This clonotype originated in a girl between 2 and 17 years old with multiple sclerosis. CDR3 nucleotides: TGCAGTGCTAGAGGAGGCAATCAGCCCCAGCATTTT. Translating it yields CSARGGNQPQHF.